Listed below are T cell receptor beta chains from one sample, sequenced in a study of blood T cells in healthy people across ages. TCRdb reanalysed the 5' RACE reads using MiXCR and keeps one entry per CDR3 protein. The table shows some 760,000 distinct CDR3 sequences, with around 25% occurring only once. Another study also made use of these data, one on T cells of mothers and their children.

Sequenced sample: blood. The source is a boy between 10 and 17 years old in good health. Each CDR3 is given with its conserved first and last residue. The D gene is left open where the match is weak. Clone size appears in some rows only: once, few, many, or a class for an expanded clone.

clone_size: few
d_call: .
v_call: TRBV12-5
j_call: TRBJ1-5
cdr3_nt: TGTGCTAGTGGCCCGAAGGGTTATAGCAATCAGCCCCAGCATTTT
cdr3_aa: CASGPKGYSNQPQHF

clone_size: .
d_call: .
v_call: TRBV20-1
j_call: TRBJ1-1
cdr3_nt: TGCAGTGTTAGAGTCTTGGGTGAAGCTTTCTTT
cdr3_aa: CSVRVLGEAFF

clone_size: few
d_call: .
v_call: TRBV4-3
j_call: TRBJ2-3
cdr3_nt: TGCGCCAGCAGCCAAGATAGTCTGAGCGGAGGGAATGGCGCAGATACGCAGTATTTT
cdr3_aa: CASSQDSLSGGNGADTQYF

clone_size: .
d_call: .
v_call: TRBV7-2
j_call: TRBJ2-3
cdr3_nt: TGTGCCAGCAGCTCCTACGGGAGTAAGGTGACAGATACGCAGTATTTT
cdr3_aa: CASSSYGSKVTDTQYF

clone_size: .
d_call: .
v_call: TRBV6-9
j_call: TRBJ2-5
cdr3_nt: TGTGCCAGCAGTTATGGACGGTTCTTC
cdr3_aa: CASSYGRFF

clone_size: .
d_call: TRBD2
v_call: TRBV20-1
j_call: TRBJ2-1
cdr3_nt: TGCAGTGCTAGCGAATCCGGGACTAGCGGGGGCCGCAATGAGCAGTTCTTC
cdr3_aa: CSASESGTSGGRNEQFF

clone_size: .
d_call: TRBD1
v_call: TRBV20-1
j_call: TRBJ1-4
cdr3_nt: TGCAGTGCCTACAGGGGGACTAATGAAAAACTGTTTTTT
cdr3_aa: CSAYRGTNEKLFF

clone_size: .
d_call: .
v_call: TRBV6-6
j_call: TRBJ2-7
cdr3_nt: TGTGCCAGCAGTCCGTCAGGTACGCTAACCTACGAGCAGTACTTC
cdr3_aa: CASSPSGTLTYEQYF

clone_size: .
d_call: .
v_call: TRBV5-1
j_call: TRBJ1-2
cdr3_nt: TGCGCCAGCAGCACAGGGCGGGATGACTATGGCTACACCTTC
cdr3_aa: CASSTGRDDYGYTF

clone_size: few
d_call: .
v_call: TRBV6-6
j_call: TRBJ1-4
cdr3_nt: TGTGCCAGCAGTTACCCTCTGGCCGACGGTAATGAAAAACTGTTTTTT
cdr3_aa: CASSYPLADGNEKLFF

clone_size: few
d_call: .
v_call: TRBV29-1
j_call: TRBJ2-5
cdr3_nt: TGCAGCGTTGAAGATTCGGGGGGCGTAGAGACCCAGTACTTC
cdr3_aa: CSVEDSGGVETQYF

clone_size: .
d_call: .
v_call: TRBV20-1
j_call: TRBJ2-1
cdr3_nt: TGCAGTGCTATGGCCTCAAGCTCCTACAATGAGCAGTTCTTC
cdr3_aa: CSAMASSSYNEQFF

clone_size: .
d_call: TRBD1
v_call: TRBV6-5
j_call: TRBJ2-5
cdr3_nt: TGTGCCAGCAGTTCCCGTATCCGGGACAGGGGAGGAGAGACCCAGTACTTC
cdr3_aa: CASSSRIRDRGGETQYF

clone_size: .
d_call: .
v_call: TRBV12-3/TRBV12-4
j_call: TRBJ1-1
cdr3_nt: TGTGCCAGCAGTTTAAGGGCTGGGGTCGGCACTGAAGCTTTCTTT
cdr3_aa: CASSLRAGVGTEAFF

clone_size: .
d_call: .
v_call: TRBV29-1
j_call: TRBJ2-3
cdr3_nt: TGCAGCGTTGAAGAGACTGGAAATACGCAGTATTTT
cdr3_aa: CSVEETGNTQYF

clone_size: many
d_call: .
v_call: TRBV12-3/TRBV12-4
j_call: TRBJ2-6
cdr3_nt: TGTGCCAGCAGTTTAGGGGTTTCTGGGGCCAACGTCCTGACTTTC
cdr3_aa: CASSLGVSGANVLTF